A single sample is the source of the 20 T cell receptor beta chains below, sequenced in a study of OX40 agonist ivuxolimab in advanced cancers. The protocol was immunoSEQ multiplex PCR, while the TCRdb copy is restricted to in-frame clones and leaves out a portion. The table records 75,000 to 95,000 clones, around 93% of them present only once. The sample consisted of CD4+ or CD8+ T cells sorted from blood, taken in a trial of the OX40 agonist ivuxolimab. These receptors were obtained from an adult with an advanced solid tumor such as melanoma, head and neck, liver or kidney cancer.

This clone was detected a few times. V and J are TRBV19 and TRBJ2-3; tentative D call: TRBD2 (6 bases). Germline lookup yields CDR1 LNHDA and CDR2 SQIVND (reference sequence). The CDR3 sequence is 15 residues long. V dropped 5 bases and J dropped 10 bases, with 22 bases sitting between them. CDR3 protein: CASSELAHSSVAQYF. DNA for the CDR3: TGTGCCAGTAGTGAACTAGCCCACTCCTCGGTGGCGCAGTATTTT.

This clone was seen once. V gene TRBV25-1 combines with J gene TRBJ1-1; 7 bases are a match to TRBD1. Germline V gene data show CDR1 as MGHDK and CDR2 as SYGVNS. The V segment lost 3 bases and the J segment 5 bases; nucleotides outside the gene matches: 9. This CDR3 region has 15 residues. The CDR3 region is CASSDPRQGLTEAFF. CDR3 nucleotide sequence: TGTGCCAGCAGTGATCCCCGACAGGGCCTAACTGAAGCTTTCTTT.

This chain connects TRBV6-1 to TRBJ2-1; weak D call: TRBD1 (5 bases). Trimming took off 6 bases at V and 9 bases at J, with 15 bases between the two ends. The CDR3 length is 13 residues. The germline gives CDR1 MNHNS, CDR2 SASEGT. The CDR3 protein is CASSALGHSEQFF. DNA of the CDR3: TGTGCCAGCAGCGCCCTGGGGCACTCTGAGCAGTTCTTC.

The chain links TRBV2 to TRBJ2-3; D possibly corresponds to TRBD2 (5 bases). The CDR3 contains 15 residues. Germline CDR1 is SNHLY and CDR2 is FYNNEI. V dropped 4 bases and J dropped 2 bases, with 13 bases sitting between them. CDR3 sequence (DNA): TGTGCCAGCAGTGTAGGTAGGACTCACACAGATACGCAGTATTTT. It specifies CASSVGRTHTDTQYF.

The chain uses TRBV5-4 and TRBJ2-7; 7 positions match TRBD1. This CDR3 is built from 14 residues. With V trimmed by 3 bases and J by 6 bases, 9 bases remained unmatched. Looked up from germline, CDR1 is SGHNT and CDR2 is YYREEE (reference sequence). DNA for the CDR3: TGTGCCAGCAGCTCTGGACAGGTCGGGACCGAGCAGTACTTC. This sequence encodes CASSSGQVGTEQYF.

The chain uses TRBV7-2 and TRBJ2-7; D may be TRBD1 (5 bases). The CDR3 totals 14 residues. The V gene lost 3 bases and the J gene lost 0 bases, with 9 bases spanning the gap. Germline V gene data show CDR1 as SGHTA and CDR2 as FQGNSA. The CDR3, as DNA: TGTGCCAGCAGCTTCAGACAGAGCTCCTACGAGCAGTACTTC. Its protein is CASSFRQSSYEQYF. The full variable domain, in which reference TRBV7-2 and TRBJ2-7 provide the parts outside the CDR3, is GAGVSQSPSNKVTEKGKDVELRCDPISGHTALYWYRQSLGQGLEFLIYFQGNSAPDKSGLPSDRFSAERTGGSVSTLTIQRTQQEDSAVYLCASSFRQSSYEQYFGPGTRLTVT.

The V call is TRBV5-1, the J call TRBJ2-7, with 8 bases matching TRBD1. Trimming cost V 4 bases and J 3 bases; bases outside gene matches: 6. The CDR3 sequence is 14 residues long. In germline, CDR1 is SGHRS, CDR2 YFSETQ. CDR3: CASSVPGQVYEQYF. The CDR3 DNA reads TGCGCCAGCAGCGTACCGGGACAGGTCTACGAGCAGTACTTC.

This rearrangement joins TRBV15 to TRBJ2-7, with D possibly being TRBD1 (5 bases). Germline V gene data show CDR1 as LNHNV and CDR2 as YYDKDF (reference sequence). The CDR3 totals 15 residues. The germline V and J ends were trimmed by 1 base and 4 bases, with 14 bases remaining between them. This chain's CDR3 is CATSRGAGSIYEQYF. DNA for the CDR3: TGTGCCACCAGCAGAGGGGCAGGGTCTATTTACGAGCAGTACTTC. The whole variable domain, remainder taken from reference TRBV15 and TRBJ2-7, is DAMVIQNPRYQVTQFGKPVTLSCSQTLNHNVMYWYQQKSSQAPKLLFHYYDKDFNNEADTPDNFQSRRPNTSFCFLDIRSPGLGDTAMYLCATSRGAGSIYEQYFGPGTRLTVT.

The chain couples TRBV5-4 to TRBJ2-6; D not resolved. The germline gives CDR1 SGHNT, CDR2 YYREEE (reference sequence). V dropped 0 bases and J dropped 0 bases, with 10 bases sitting between them. The CDR3 is made up of 17 amino acids. CDR3 in amino acids: CASSLGAGSSGANVLTF. The DNA of the CDR3 is TGTGCCAGCAGCTTGGGCGCAGGAAGCTCTGGGGCCAACGTCCTGACTTTC.

This clone was seen only once. V gene TRBV2 combines with J gene TRBJ2-7; 9 bases match TRBD2. V gave up 9 bases and J gave up 1 base; unmatched junction bases: 7. There are 14 residues in the CDR3. CDR1 is SNHLY, CDR2 FYNNEI, per germline. Written as DNA, the CDR3 is TGTGCCAGGGGAGAACTAGCGGGTTCCTACGAGCAGTACTTC. Translated, it gives CARGELAGSYEQYF.

This clone was found a few times. Other DNA sequences from this sample encode an identical CDR3 as well. The chain joins TRBV5-1 to TRBJ2-7; 8 positions match TRBD2. The V gene's germline CDR1 is SGHRS and CDR2 YFSETQ. V was pared by 1 base and J by 4 bases, with 1 base of the junction left unmatched. There are 13 residues in the CDR3. The CDR3 region is CASSLRGGYEQYF. The CDR3 region has the DNA TGCGCCAGCAGCTTGCGCGGGGGGTACGAGCAGTACTTC.

This sequence joins TRBV27 and TRBJ1-1; D may be TRBD1 (5 bases). Deletions cut 2 bases from V and 3 bases from J, with 13 bases between. The CDR3 is made up of 15 amino acids. CDR1 and CDR2 from the germline V gene are MNHEY and SMNVEV (reference sequence). The CDR3 is CASSLKPRGDTEAFF. The CDR3 coding sequence is TGTGCCAGCAGTTTAAAGCCTCGGGGGGACACTGAAGCTTTCTTT.

V is TRBV2 and J is TRBJ2-3; D remains unclear. V was cut by 3 bases and J by 9 bases, with 7 bases left in between. The CDR3 is 11 amino acids. Germline V gene data show CDR1 as SNHLY and CDR2 as FYNNEI. This CDR3 reads CASSEQDTQYF. For the CDR3, the DNA is TGTGCCAGCAGTGAGCAGGACACGCAGTATTTT.

The CDR3 spells CASSRGLDGNTIYF. The CDR3 nucleotides read TGTGCCAGCAGCCGGGGACTAGACGGAAACACCATATATTTT. The chain uses TRBV27 and TRBJ1-3; a weak D match, TRBD1 (5 bases). V shed 6 bases and J shed 4 bases, with 13 bases lying between them. The CDR3 has 14 residues. Germline V CDR1 and CDR2: MNHEY, SMNVEV (reference sequence).

This clone was seen a single time. The chain carries TRBV19 and TRBJ2-5, with TRBD2 identical over 11 bases. This CDR3 contains 15 residues. V lost 6 bases, J lost 7 bases, and 10 bases stayed unmatched. Germline V gene lookup returns CDR1 LNHDA and CDR2 SQIVND (reference sequence). The CDR3 nucleotides read TGTGCCAGTAGCTCCACTAGCGGGAGCTCAATGACCCAGTACTTC. It is translated as CASSSTSGSSMTQYF.

The sample holds one count of this clone. The chain employs TRBV11-3 and TRBJ2-5, with D possibly TRBD2 on 6 matching bases. In germline, CDR1 is SGHNT, CDR2 YENEEA. V lost 5 bases to trimming and J lost 0 bases, with 16 bases between them. CDR3 length equals 16 residues. The DNA of the CDR3 is TGTGCCAGCAGCCCCGGGAGCGGGTTTCACCAAGAGACCCAGTACTTC. Amino acid sequence: CASSPGSGFHQETQYF.

This chain joins TRBV7-8 and TRBJ2-7, with TRBD2 matching 7 bases. This CDR3 contains 16 residues. Trimming removed 1 base from V and 5 bases from J; junction bases left unmatched: 11. Germline CDR1 reads SGHVS; CDR2 reads FQNEAQ. The CDR3 here is CASSLEGRGSRNEQYF. The CDR3, as DNA: TGTGCCAGCAGCTTAGAGGGACGCGGGAGTAGGAACGAGCAGTACTTC.

This rearrangement joins TRBV19 to TRBJ1-1; D uncertain. This CDR3 is 13 amino acids long. Between the trimmed V and J ends, which lost 3 bases and 9 bases, there was a span of 14 bases. Germline loops: CDR1 LNHDA, CDR2 SQIVND (reference sequence). CDR3: CASSILLGEQAFF. CDR3 coding DNA: TGTGCCAGTAGTATTTTACTAGGAGAACAAGCTTTCTTT.

The chain couples TRBV9 to TRBJ2-3; D possibly corresponds to TRBD2 (6 bases). V shed 2 bases and J shed 11 bases, with 12 bases lying between them. The germline gives CDR1 SGDLS, CDR2 YYNGEE. The CDR3 loop spans 12 amino acids. This chain's CDR3 is CASSVWGGQQYF. The CDR3, as DNA: TGTGCCAGCAGCGTTTGGGGAGGACAGCAGTATTTT.

The chain joins TRBV18 to TRBJ1-1; D not resolved. Germline V CDR1 and CDR2: KGHSH, LQKENI. Trimming took 2 bases from V and 2 from J, leaving 6 bases between them. There are 13 residues in the CDR3. The CDR3 spells CASSPTANTEAFF. The DNA for the CDR3 is TGTGCCAGCTCACCAACAGCCAACACTGAAGCTTTCTTT. The entire variable domain, with the rest obtained from reference TRBV18 and TRBJ1-1, is as follows: NAGVMQNPRHLVRRRGQEARLRCSPMKGHSHVYWYRQLPEEGLKFMVYLQKENIIDESGMPKERFSAEFPKEGPSILRIQQVVRGDSAAYFCASSPTANTEAFFGQGTRLTVV.